This T cell receptor beta chain was found in a study of T cells in localized non-small cell lung cancer. Measured with immunoSEQ multiplex PCR; TCRdb has only the in-frame clones, and not every one. This sample has about 34,000 clones; 85% to 95% occur once, and the top ten carry less than 8%. The CDR3 sequence is 15 residues long. Germline-derived CDR1 and CDR2 are MDHEN and SYDVKM. V shed 4 bases, J shed 0 bases, and the junction held 6 bases outside the gene matches. Concerning this clone itself: What it recognizes is unknown.

Notes on the study in general: Appearing in adjacent lung were a median roughly 60 of the top 100 tumor clones. T cell clonality was highest in uninvolved adjacent lung, above tumor. Longer overall survival was linked to higher blood T cell density. It remains possible that heterogeneity exists, since only one tumor region was sequenced.

This TCR was recovered from a female donor older than 55 with stage I lung adenocarcinoma. This sequence joins TRBV28 and TRBJ2-7, with 7 nucleotides matching TRBD1. The sequences come from peripheral blood, collected before any cancer treatment. Written as DNA, the CDR3 is TGTGCCAGCAGTTCCGCCGGGACAGACTCCTACGAGCAGTACTTC. This gives the protein CASSSAGTDSYEQYF.